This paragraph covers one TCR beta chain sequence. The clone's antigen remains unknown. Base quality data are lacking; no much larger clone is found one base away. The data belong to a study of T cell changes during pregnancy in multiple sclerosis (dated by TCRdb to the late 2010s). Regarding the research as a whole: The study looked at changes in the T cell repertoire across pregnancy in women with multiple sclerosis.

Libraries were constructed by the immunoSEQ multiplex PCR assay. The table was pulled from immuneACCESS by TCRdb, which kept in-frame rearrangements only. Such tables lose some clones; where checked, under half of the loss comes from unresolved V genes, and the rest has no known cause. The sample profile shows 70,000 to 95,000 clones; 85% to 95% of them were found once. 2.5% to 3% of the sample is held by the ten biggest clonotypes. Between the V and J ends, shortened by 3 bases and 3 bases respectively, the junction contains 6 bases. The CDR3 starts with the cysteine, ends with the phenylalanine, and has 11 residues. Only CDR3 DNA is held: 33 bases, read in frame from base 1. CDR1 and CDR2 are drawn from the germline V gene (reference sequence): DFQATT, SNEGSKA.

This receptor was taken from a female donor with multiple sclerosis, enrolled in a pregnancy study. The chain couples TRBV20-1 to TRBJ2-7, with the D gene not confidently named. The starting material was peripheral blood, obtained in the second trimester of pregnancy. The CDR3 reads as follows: CSARNSYEQYF. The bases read TGCAGTGCTAGGAACAGCTACGAGCAGTACTTC.